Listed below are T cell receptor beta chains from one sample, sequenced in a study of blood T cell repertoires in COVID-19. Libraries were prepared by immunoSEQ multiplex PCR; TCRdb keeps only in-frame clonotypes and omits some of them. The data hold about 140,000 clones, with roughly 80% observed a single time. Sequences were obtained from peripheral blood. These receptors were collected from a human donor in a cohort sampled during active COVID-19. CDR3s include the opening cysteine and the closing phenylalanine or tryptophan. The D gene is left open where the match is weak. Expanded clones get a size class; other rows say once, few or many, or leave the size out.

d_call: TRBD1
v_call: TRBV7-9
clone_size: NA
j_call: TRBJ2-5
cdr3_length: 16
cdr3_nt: TGTGCCAGCAGCTTAGGGTCGGTGACAGGGCCAGAGACCCAGTACTTC
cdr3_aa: CASSLGSVTGPETQYF

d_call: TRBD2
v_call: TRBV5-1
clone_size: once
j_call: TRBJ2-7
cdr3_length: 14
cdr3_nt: TGCGCCAGCAAGGAACCGGGGGGGTACTACGAGCAGTACTTC
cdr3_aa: CASKEPGGYYEQYF

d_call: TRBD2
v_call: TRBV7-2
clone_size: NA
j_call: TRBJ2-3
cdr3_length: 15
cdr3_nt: TGTGCCAGCAGCTTACAGCGGGGGGCCGAGGTTACGCAGTATTTT
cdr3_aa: CASSLQRGAEVTQYF

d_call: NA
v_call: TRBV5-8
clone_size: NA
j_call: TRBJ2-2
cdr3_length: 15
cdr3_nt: TGTGCCAGCAGCTTGGGACAGAAGAACACCGGGGAGCTGTTTTTT
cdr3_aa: CASSLGQKNTGELFF

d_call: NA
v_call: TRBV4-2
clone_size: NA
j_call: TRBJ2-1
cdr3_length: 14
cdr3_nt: TGTGCCAGCAGCCACCCGGGAGCCGGCAATGAGCAGTTCTTC
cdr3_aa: CASSHPGAGNEQFF

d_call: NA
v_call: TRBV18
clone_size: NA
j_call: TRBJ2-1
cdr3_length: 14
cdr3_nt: TGTGCCAGCTCATCCCAGGGGTACTACAATGAGCAGTTCTTC
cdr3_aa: CASSSQGYYNEQFF

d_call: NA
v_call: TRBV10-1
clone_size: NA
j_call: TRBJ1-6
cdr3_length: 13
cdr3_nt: TGCGCCAGCTCTGCGGCAGGGAATTCACCCCTCCACTTT
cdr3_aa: CASSAAGNSPLHF

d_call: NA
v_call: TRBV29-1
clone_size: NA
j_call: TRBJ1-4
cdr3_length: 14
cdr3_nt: TGCAGCGTTGACTGGGGACTTGATAATGAAAAACTGTTTTTT
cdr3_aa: CSVDWGLDNEKLFF

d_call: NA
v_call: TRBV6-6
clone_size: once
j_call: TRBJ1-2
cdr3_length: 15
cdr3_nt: TGTGCCAGCAGACTAGGCGGAACAGCCGATTATGGCTACACCTTC
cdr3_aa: CASRLGGTADYGYTF

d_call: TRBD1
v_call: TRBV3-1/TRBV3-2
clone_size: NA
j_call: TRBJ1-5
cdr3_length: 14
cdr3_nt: TGTGCCAGCAGCCGGGACAGAAGCAATCAGCCCCAGCATTTT
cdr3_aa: CASSRDRSNQPQHF

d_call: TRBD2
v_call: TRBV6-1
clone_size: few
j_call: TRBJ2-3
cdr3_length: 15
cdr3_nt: TGTGCCAGCAGTGAAAGACTAGCGGGCACAGATACGCAGTATTTT
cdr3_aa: CASSERLAGTDTQYF

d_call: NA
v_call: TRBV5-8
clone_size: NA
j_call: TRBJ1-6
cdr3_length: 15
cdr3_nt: TGTGCCAGCAGCTTGCAGGGGATGGGACGGTCACCCCTCCACTTT
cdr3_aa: CASSLQGMGRSPLHF

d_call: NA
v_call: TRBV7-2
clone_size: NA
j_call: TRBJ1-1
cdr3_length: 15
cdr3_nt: TGTGCCAGCAGCGGGAAGTCGGGGGGCAACGCTGAAGCTTTCTTT
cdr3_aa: CASSGKSGGNAEAFF

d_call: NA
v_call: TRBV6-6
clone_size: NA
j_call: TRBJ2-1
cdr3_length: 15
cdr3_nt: TGTGCCAGCAGTTCCACGGGGGGCCCCTTGAATGAGCAGTTCTTC
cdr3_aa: CASSSTGGPLNEQFF

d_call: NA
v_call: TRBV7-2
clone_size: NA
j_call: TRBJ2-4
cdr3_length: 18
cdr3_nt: TGTGCCAGCAGCCTAAGGGCTCCCACAGGGAGAGCCAAAAACATTCAGTACTTC
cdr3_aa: CASSLRAPTGRAKNIQYF

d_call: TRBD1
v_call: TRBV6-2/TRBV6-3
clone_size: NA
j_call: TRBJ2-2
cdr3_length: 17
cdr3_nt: TGTGCCAGCAGTTACCAACGGACAGGGGTTAACACCGGGGAGCTGTTTTTT
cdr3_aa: CASSYQRTGVNTGELFF

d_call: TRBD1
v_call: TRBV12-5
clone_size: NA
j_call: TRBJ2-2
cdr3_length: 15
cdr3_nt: TGTGCTAGTGGACCCAGGGGGTCATGGGGCGGGGAGCTGTTTTTT
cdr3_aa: CASGPRGSWGGELFF

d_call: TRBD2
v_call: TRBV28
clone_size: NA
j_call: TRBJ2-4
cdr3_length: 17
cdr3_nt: TGTGCCAGCAGTTTAACTAGCGCCCGAGATCCCAAAAACATTCAGTACTTC
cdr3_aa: CASSLTSARDPKNIQYF

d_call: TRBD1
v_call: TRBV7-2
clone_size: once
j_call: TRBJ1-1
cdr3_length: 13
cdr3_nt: TGTGCCAGCAGCGCCATGACAGGGACTGAAGCTTTCTTT
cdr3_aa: CASSAMTGTEAFF

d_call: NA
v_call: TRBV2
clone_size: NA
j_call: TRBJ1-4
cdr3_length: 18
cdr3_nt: TGTGCCAGCAGGGGTAACCCGGCGGCGGGGGCAACTAATGAAAAACTGTTTTTT
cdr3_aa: CASRGNPAAGATNEKLFF

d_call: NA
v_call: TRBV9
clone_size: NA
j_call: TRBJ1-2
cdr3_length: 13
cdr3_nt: TGTGCCAGCAGTCCCCGGGACAAGTATGGCTACACCTTC
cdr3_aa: CASSPRDKYGYTF

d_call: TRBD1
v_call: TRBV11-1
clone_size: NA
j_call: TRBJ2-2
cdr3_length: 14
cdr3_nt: TGTGCCAGCAGCTCGGGACAGGGGGCCGGGGAGCTGTTTTTT
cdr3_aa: CASSSGQGAGELFF

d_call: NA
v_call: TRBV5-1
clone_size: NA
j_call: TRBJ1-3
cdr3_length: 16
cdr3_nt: TGCGCCAGCAGCTTGGTTCAGGGTACCGCTGGAAACACCATATATTTT
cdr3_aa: CASSLVQGTAGNTIYF

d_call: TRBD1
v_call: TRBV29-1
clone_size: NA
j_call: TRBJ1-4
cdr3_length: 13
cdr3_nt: TGCAGCGGGGGGACAGCTCTTAATGAAAAACTGTTTTTT
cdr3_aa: CSGGTALNEKLFF

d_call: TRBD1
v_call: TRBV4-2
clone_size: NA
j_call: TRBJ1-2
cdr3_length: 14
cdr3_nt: TGTGCCAGCAGCCCGACCGGGACAGGGGGTGGCTACACCTTC
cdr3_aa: CASSPTGTGGGYTF

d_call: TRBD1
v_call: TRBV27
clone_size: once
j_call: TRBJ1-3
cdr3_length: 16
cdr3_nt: TGTGCCAGCAACGCCTGGGACAGGGGATTACGATACACCATATATTTT
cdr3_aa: CASNAWDRGLRYTIYF

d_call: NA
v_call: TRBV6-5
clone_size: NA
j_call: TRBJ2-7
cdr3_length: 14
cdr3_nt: TGTGCCAGCAGTTATCGTAGCGGCACCTACGAGCAGTACTTC
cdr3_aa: CASSYRSGTYEQYF

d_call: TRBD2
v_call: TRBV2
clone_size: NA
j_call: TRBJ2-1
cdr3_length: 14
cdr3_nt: TGTGCCAGCGGGACTAGCGGGGGGGCGAATGAGCAGTTCTTC
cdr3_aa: CASGTSGGANEQFF

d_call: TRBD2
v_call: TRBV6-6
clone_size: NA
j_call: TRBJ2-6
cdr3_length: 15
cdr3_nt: TGTGCCAGCAGTGTGGGGGGGACTGGGGCCAACGTCCTGACTTTC
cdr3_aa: CASSVGGTGANVLTF

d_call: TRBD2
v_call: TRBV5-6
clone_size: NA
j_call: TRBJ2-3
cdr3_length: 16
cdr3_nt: TGTGCCAGCAGCCCTGCGGGGGTAGCGAGCACAGATACGCAGTATTTT
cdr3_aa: CASSPAGVASTDTQYF

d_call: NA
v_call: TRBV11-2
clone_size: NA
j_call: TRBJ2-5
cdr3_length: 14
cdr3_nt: TGTGCCAGCAGCCAGACAGGGGAGGGAGAGACCCAGTACTTC
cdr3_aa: CASSQTGEGETQYF

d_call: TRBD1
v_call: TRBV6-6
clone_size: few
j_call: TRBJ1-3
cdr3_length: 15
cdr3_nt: TGTGCCAGCAGTTACACAGGGGGAAGTGGAAACACCATATATTTT
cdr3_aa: CASSYTGGSGNTIYF

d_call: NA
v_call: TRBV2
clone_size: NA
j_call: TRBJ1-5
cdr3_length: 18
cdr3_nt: TGTGCCAGCAGTGAAGTTAGGGCAGGGGTGAGGGGCAATCAGCCCCAGCATTTT
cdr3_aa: CASSEVRAGVRGNQPQHF

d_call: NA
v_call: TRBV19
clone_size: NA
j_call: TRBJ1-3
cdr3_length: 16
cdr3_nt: TGTGCCAGTACCGACGGTCCGGGTCTCGAGGGAAACACCATATATTTT
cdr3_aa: CASTDGPGLEGNTIYF

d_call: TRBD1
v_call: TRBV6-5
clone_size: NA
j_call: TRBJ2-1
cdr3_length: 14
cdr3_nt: TGTGCCAGCAAACGAGGGCTAGGGGGCGGTGAGCAGTTCTTC
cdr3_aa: CASKRGLGGGEQFF

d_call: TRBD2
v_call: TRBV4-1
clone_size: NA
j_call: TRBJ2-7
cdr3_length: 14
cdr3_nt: TGCGCCAGCAGCCCGACTAGCGGGACCTACGAGCAGTACTTC
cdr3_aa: CASSPTSGTYEQYF

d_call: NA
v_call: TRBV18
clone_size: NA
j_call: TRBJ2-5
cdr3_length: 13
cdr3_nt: TGTGCCAGCTCACCACCGGGCGTGGAGACCCAGTACTTC
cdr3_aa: CASSPPGVETQYF

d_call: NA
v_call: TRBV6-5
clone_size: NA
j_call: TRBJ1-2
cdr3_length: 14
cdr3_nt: TGTGCCAGCAGCCTCCCCGACTCTGGAGGTGGCTACACCTTC
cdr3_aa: CASSLPDSGGGYTF

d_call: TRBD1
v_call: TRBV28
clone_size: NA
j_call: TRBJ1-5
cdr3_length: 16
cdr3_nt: TGTGCCAGCAGTCCTGACGGACAGGGGTCAAATCAGCCCCAGCATTTT
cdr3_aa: CASSPDGQGSNQPQHF

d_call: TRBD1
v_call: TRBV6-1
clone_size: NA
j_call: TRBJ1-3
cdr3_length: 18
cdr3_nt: TGTGCCAGCAGTGAAGGGACAGGGGCCCCTCGGAGTGGAAACACCATATATTTT
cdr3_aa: CASSEGTGAPRSGNTIYF

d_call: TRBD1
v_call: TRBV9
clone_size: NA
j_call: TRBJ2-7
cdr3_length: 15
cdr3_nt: TGTGCCAGCAGCGTAGGACAGGGTATCTCCTACGAGCAGTACTTC
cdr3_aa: CASSVGQGISYEQYF

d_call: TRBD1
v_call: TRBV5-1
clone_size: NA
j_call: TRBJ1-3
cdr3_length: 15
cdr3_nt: TGCGCCAGCAGCTTGACAGGGACAGATGGAAACACCATATATTTT
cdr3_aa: CASSLTGTDGNTIYF

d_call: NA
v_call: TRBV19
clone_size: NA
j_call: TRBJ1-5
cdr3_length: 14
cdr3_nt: TGTGCCAGTAGTATAGTAGCCAGCAATCAGCCCCAGCATTTT
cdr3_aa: CASSIVASNQPQHF

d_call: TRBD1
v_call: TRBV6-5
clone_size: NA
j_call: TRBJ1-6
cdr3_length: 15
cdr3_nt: TGTGCCAGCAGACGGACAGGGGGCAATGGAGTACCCCTCCACTTT
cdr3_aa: CASRRTGGNGVPLHF

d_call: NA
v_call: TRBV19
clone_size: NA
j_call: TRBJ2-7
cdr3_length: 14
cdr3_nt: TGTGCCAGTAGTGGGATTACAGGGAGGGACGAGCAGTACTTC
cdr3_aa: CASSGITGRDEQYF

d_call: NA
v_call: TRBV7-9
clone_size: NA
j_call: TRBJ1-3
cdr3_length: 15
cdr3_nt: TGTGCCAGCAGCCAGTCCACAGTCTCTGGAAACACCATATATTTT
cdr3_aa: CASSQSTVSGNTIYF

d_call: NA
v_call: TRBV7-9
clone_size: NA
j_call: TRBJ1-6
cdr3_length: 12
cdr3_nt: TGTGCCAGCAGTGCCAGGGAGGTGTCCCTCCACTTT
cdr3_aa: CASSAREVSLHF

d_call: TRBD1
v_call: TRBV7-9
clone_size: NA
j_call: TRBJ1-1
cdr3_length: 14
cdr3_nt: TGTGCCAGCAGTACACAGGGGTTTACATCTGAAGCTTTCTTT
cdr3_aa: CASSTQGFTSEAFF

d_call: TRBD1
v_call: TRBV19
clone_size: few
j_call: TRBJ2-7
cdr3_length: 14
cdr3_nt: TGTGCCAGTAGTGCTGGACAGGGGGCAGGCGAGCAGTACTTC
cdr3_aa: CASSAGQGAGEQYF

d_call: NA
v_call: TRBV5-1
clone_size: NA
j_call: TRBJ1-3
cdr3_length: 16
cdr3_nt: TGCGCCAGCAGCCCAAGACAGACGAGCTCTGGAAACACCATATATTTT
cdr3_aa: CASSPRQTSSGNTIYF

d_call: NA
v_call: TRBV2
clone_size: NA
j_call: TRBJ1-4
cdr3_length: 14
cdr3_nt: TGTGCCAGCGAAAAAACAGGGCAGAATGAAAAACTGTTTTTT
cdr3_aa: CASEKTGQNEKLFF

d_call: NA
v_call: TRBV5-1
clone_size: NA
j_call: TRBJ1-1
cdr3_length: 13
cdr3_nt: TGCGCCAGCCACAGGGTAGGAAACACTGAAGCTTTCTTT
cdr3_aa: CASHRVGNTEAFF

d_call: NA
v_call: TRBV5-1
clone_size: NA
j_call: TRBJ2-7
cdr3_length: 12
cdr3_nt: TGCGCCAGCAGTACTACTGATGACGAGCAGTACTTC
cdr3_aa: CASSTTDDEQYF

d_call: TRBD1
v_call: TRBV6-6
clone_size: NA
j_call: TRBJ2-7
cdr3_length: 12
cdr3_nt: TGTGCCAGCAGTTCGACAGGGTGGGAGCAGTACTTC
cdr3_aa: CASSSTGWEQYF

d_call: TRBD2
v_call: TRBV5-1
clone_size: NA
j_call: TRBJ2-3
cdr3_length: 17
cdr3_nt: TGCGCCAGCAGCTTGGAACCAGCGGGGGGGCGTGGAGATACGCAGTATTTT
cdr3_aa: CASSLEPAGGRGDTQYF

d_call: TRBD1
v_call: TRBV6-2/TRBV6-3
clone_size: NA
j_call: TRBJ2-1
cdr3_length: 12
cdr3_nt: TGTGCCAGCAGCCGACAGGGGGATGAGCAGTTCTTC
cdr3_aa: CASSRQGDEQFF

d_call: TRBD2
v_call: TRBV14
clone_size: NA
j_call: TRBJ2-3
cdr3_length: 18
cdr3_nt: TGTGCCAGCAGCCACCGGGCGGTAGCGGGGCCGAGCACAGATACGCAGTATTTT
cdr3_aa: CASSHRAVAGPSTDTQYF

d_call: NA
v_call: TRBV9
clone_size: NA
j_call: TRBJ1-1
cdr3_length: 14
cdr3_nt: TGTGCCAGCAGCGGCGTTACCAGGGGTACTGAAGCTTTCTTT
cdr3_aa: CASSGVTRGTEAFF

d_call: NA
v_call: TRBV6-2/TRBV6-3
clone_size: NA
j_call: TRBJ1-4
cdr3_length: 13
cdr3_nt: TGTGCCAGCAGCACGACAGGATATGAAAAACTGTTTTTT
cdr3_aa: CASSTTGYEKLFF

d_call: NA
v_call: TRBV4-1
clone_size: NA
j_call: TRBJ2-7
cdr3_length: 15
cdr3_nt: TGCGCCAGCAGCCCCAGGGGGGCTTTCTCCTACGAGCAGTACTTC
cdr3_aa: CASSPRGAFSYEQYF